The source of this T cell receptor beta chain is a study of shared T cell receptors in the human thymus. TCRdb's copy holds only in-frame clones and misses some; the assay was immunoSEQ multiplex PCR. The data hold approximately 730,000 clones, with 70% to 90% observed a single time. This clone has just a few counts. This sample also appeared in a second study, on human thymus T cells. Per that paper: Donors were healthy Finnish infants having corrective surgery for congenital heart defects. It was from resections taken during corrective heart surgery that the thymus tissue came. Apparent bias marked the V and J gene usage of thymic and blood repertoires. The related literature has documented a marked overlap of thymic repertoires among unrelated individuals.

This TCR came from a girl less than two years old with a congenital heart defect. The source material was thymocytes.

The CDR3 coding sequence is TGTGCCAGCACCCTAACTAGCGGGGGGGCGTCTGAGCAGTTCTTC. Translation gives CASTLTSGGASEQFF. The chain joins TRBV11-2 to TRBJ2-1, with 13 bases identical to TRBD2. V dropped 7 bases and J dropped 9; count of bases not matched to a gene: 9. CDR3 length: 15 residues. CDR1 and CDR2 (germline): SGHAT, FQNNGV.